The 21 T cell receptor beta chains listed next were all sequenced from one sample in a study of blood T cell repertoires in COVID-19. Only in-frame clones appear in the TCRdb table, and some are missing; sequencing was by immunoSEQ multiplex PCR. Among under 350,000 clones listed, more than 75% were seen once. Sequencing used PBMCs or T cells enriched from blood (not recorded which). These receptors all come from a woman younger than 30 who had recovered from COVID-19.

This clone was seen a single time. The CDR3 DNA is TGTGCCAGCTCACTTAGGACAGATCCTTCAACTAATGAAAAACTGTTTTTT. This codes for CASSLRTDPSTNEKLFF. J is TRBJ1-4 and V is TRBV18, with D possibly TRBD1 on 6 matching bases. Germline lookup yields CDR1 KGHSH and CDR2 LQKENI. Trimming took off 4 bases at V and 0 bases at J, with 15 bases between the two ends. This CDR3 region has 17 residues.

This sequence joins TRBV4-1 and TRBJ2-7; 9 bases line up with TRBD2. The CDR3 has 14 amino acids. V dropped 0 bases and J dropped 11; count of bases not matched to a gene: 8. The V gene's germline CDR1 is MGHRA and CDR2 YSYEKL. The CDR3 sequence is CASSQDLRLAGKYF. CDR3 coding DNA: TGCGCCAGCAGCCAAGATCTCAGGCTAGCGGGAAAGTACTTC.

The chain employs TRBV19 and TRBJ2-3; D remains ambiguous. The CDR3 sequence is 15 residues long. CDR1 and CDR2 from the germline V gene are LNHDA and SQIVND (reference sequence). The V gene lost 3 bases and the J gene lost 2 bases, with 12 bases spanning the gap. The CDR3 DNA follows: TGTGCCAGTAGTATGGCTAGTCGATCCACAGATACGCAGTATTTT. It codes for CASSMASRSTDTQYF.

The CDR3 sequence is CAISDLGQGAGEQYF. CDR3 nucleotide sequence: TGTGCCATCAGTGACTTGGGACAGGGGGCCGGCGAGCAGTACTTC. J is TRBJ2-7 and V is TRBV10-3; the match to TRBD1 covers 12 bases. V gave up 3 bases and J gave up 6 bases; unmatched junction bases: 6. The CDR3 consists of 15 residues. Germline V CDR1 and CDR2: ENHRY, SYGVKD.

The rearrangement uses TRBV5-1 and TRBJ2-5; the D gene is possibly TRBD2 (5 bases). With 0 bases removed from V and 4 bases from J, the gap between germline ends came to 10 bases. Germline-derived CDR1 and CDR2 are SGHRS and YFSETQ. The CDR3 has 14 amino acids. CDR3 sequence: CASSLGGRGETQYF. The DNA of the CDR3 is TGCGCCAGCAGCTTGGGAGGGAGAGGAGAGACCCAGTACTTC.

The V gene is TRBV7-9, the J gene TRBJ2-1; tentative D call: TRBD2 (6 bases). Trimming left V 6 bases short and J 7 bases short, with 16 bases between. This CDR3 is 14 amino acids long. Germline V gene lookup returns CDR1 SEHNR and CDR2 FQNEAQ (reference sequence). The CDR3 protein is CASSFRDLKNEQFF. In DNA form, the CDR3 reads TGTGCCAGCAGTTTCCGGGACTTGAAGAATGAGCAGTTCTTC.

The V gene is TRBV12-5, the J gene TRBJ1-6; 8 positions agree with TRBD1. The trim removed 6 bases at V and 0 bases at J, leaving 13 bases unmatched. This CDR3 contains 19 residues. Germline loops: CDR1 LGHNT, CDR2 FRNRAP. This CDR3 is CASGPGGNFASSYNSPLHF. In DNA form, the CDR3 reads TGTGCTAGTGGCCCAGGGGGCAATTTCGCAAGCTCCTATAATTCACCCCTCCACTTT. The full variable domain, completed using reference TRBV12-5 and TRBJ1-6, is DARVTQTPRHKVTEMGQEVTMRCQPILGHNTVFWYRQTMMQGLELLAYFRNRAPLDDSGMPKDRFSAEMPDATLATLKIQPSEPRDSAVYFCASGPGGNFASSYNSPLHFGNGTRLTVT.

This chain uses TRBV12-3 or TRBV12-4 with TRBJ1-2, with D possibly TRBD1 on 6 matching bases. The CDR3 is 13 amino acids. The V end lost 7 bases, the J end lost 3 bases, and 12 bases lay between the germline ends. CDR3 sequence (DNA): TGTGCCAGCACCACCCAGGGGCACTATGGCTACACCTTC. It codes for CASTTQGHYGYTF.

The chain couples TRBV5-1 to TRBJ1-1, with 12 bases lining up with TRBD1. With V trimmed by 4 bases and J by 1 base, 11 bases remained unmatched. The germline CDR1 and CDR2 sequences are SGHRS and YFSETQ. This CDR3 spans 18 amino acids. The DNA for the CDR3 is TGCGCCAGCAGCCCTGGCTGGGGGACAGGGGGCTGGAACACTGAAGCTTTCTTT. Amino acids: CASSPGWGTGGWNTEAFF.

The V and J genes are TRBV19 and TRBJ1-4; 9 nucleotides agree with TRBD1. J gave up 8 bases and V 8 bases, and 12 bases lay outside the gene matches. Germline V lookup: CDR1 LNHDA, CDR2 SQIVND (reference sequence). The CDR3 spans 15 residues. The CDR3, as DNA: TGTGCCAGTCAAGTTACCGGGACAGGGTACGAAAAACTGTTTTTT. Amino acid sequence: CASQVTGTGYEKLFF.

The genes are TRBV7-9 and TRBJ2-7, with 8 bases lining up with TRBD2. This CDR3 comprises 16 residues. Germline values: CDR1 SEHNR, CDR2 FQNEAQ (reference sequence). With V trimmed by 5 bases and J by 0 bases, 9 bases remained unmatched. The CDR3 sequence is CASSQVAGYHSYEQYF. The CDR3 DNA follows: TGTGCCAGCAGCCAGGTAGCGGGATATCACTCCTACGAGCAGTACTTC.

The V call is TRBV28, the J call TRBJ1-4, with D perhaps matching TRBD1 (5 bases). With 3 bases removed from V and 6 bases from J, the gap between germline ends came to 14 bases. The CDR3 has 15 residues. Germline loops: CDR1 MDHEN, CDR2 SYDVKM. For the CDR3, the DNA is TGTGCCAGCAGTTTGTGGGGGGGATTCGATGAAAAACTGTTTTTT. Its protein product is CASSLWGGFDEKLFF.

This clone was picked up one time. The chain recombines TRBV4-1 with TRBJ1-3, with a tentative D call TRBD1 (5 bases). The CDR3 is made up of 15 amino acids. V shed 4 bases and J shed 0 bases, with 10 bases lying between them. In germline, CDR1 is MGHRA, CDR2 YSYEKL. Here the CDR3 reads CASSPGGVSGNTIYF. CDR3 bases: TGCGCCAGCAGCCCGGGGGGGGTCTCTGGAAACACCATATATTTT.

The CDR3 DNA reads TGTGCCAGCAGCCTAACGGGAGAACCTAATGAAAAACTGTTTTTT. It translates to CASSLTGEPNEKLFF. The V gene is TRBV7-9, the J gene TRBJ1-4; D uncertain. The germline gives CDR1 SEHNR, CDR2 FQNEAQ (reference sequence). Deletions cut 5 bases from V and 3 bases from J, with 13 bases between. The CDR3 length is 15 residues.

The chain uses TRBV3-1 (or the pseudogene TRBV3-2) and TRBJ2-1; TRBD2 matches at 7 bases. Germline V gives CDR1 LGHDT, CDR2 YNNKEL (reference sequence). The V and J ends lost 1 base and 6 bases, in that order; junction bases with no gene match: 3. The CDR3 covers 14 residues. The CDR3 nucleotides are TGTGCCAGCAGCCAAGTTGGGGAGGGCAATGAGCAGTTCTTC. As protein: CASSQVGEGNEQFF.

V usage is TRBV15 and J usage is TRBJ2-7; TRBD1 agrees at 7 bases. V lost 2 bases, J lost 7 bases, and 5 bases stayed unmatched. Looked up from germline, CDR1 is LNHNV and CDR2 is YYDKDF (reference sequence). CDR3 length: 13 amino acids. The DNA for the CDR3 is TGTGCCACCAGCAGACAGACAGGGAGTGAGCAGTACTTC. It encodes CATSRQTGSEQYF.

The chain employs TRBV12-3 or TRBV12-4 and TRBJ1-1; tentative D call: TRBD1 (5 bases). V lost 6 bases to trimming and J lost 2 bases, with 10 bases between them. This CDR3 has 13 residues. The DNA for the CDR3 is TGTGCCAGCAGGCCAAGGGGAAACACTGAAGCTTTCTTT. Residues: CASRPRGNTEAFF.

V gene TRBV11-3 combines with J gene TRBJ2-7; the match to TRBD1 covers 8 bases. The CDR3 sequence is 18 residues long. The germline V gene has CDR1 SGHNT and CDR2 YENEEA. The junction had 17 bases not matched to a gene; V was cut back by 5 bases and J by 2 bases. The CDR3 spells CASSPRTGLGRSTYEQYF. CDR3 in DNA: TGTGCCAGCAGCCCCAGGACAGGGCTCGGTCGGTCTACCTACGAGCAGTACTTC.

The CDR3 bases are TGTGCCAGCAGTCAGGACAGGTCGGAGACCCAGTACTTC. Its protein product is CASSQDRSETQYF. The gene calls are TRBV2 and TRBJ2-5; 7 nucleotides align to TRBD1. Losses at the gene ends were 5 bases for V and 5 bases for J; bases not matched to a gene: 5. Germline CDR1 is SNHLY and CDR2 is FYNNEI. The CDR3 sequence is 13 residues long.

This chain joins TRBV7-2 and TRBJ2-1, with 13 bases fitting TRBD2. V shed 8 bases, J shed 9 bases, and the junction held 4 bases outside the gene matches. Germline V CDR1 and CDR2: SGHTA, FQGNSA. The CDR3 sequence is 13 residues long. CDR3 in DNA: TGTGCCAGCGGACTAGCGGGAGCGAGTGAGCAGTTCTTC. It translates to CASGLAGASEQFF.

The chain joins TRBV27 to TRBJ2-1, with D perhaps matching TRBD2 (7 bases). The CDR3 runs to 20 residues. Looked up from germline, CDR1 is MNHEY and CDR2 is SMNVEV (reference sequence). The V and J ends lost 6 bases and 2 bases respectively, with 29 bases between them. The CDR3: CASRVMRFYGGGFTYNEQFF. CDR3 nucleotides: TGTGCCAGCAGGGTGATGAGATTTTATGGCGGGGGCTTTACCTACAATGAGCAGTTCTTC.